This TCR beta chain came from a study of T cell repertoires in cytomegalovirus infection. As for the study in general: CMV epitopes in the study were HLA-C-restricted (recently identified) and HLA-B-restricted (well studied). Matching HLA type, along with CMV infection, was indicated by public TCR beta signatures. Study results and limitations: Ex vivo, HLA-C-restricted CMV-specific TCR beta clonotypes prevailed over the rest of the response.

Using its own MiXCR run on the reads, TCRdb lists one record per CDR3 protein. The repertoire holds approximately 590,000 distinct CDR3 sequences, with approximately 40% as singletons. CDR3 length: 15 amino acids. Germline CDR1 SEHNR, CDR2 FQNEAQ (reference sequence). The ends lost 5 bases at V and 6 bases at J; junction bases unmatched: 4. Regarding this clonotype: Its specificity is unknown.

The origin of this receptor is a human donor in good health (CMV status not recorded). Some clones in this sample may be carry-over from other donors' samples. The rearrangement uses TRBV7-9 and TRBJ2-2; 12 nucleotides agree with TRBD2. Sample: cultured PBMCs, taken from culture after CMV antigen stimulation. CDR3: CASSKTSGSAGELFF. Written as DNA, the CDR3 is TGTGCCAGCAGCAAGACTAGCGGGAGCGCCGGGGAGCTGTTTTTT.